These 27 T cell receptor beta chains were sequenced from one sample in a study of cytomegalovirus exposure and HLA in healthy donors. Use of 60 Vbeta and 13 Jbeta primers characterized the PCR. TCRdb keeps only in-frame clones here, not all; method: immunoSEQ multiplex PCR. The sample shows 95,000 to 120,000 clones, around 77% of them seen only once. Sequencing was done on a sample of PBMCs. The source is a woman aged 25 to 45 in good health and CMV-seropositive.

This clone was picked up a small number of times. This chain uses TRBV18 with TRBJ1-4, with 9 bases fitting TRBD1. Losses at the gene ends were 6 bases for V and 13 bases for J; bases not matched to a gene: 12. The length of the CDR3 is 14 residues. Looked up from germline, CDR1 is KGHSH and CDR2 is LQKENI. The DNA for the CDR3 is TGTGCCAGCTCCACGGGACAGGGCGGCGAGAGACTGTTTTTT. Translated: CASSTGQGGERLFF.

This chain joins TRBV10-3 and TRBJ1-2; 11 nucleotides match TRBD1. Germline CDR1 ENHRY, CDR2 SYGVKD. V shed 3 bases and J 6 bases; nucleotides not matched to a gene: 12. This CDR3 region has 17 residues. CDR3 DNA: TGTGCCATCAGTGAACGGACAGGGGGCCTTTCAGGCGATGGCTACACCTTC. It is translated as CAISERTGGLSGDGYTF.

V gene TRBV27 combines with J gene TRBJ2-4; 10 bases agree with TRBD2. Per germline, CDR1 MNHEY and CDR2 SMNVEV (reference sequence). The CDR3 extends over 17 amino acids. The V segment lost 4 bases and the J segment 3 bases; nucleotides outside the gene matches: 9. As DNA, the CDR3 is TGTGCCAGCAGTTGGGCTAGCGGGGGTAATGGCAAAAACATTCAGTACTTC. Amino acids: CASSWASGGNGKNIQYF.

Note on this clone: The conserved phenylalanine or tryptophan is not found at the CDR3 terminus, so this likely reflects a read error. This rearrangement joins TRBV25-1 to TRBJ2-7; D is possibly TRBD2 (6 bases). The CDR3 is 14 residues long. Trimming removed 4 bases from V and 0 bases from J, with 10 bases in between. Germline V CDR1 and CDR2: MGHDK, SYGVNS. CDR3 protein: CASSAPGSSYEQYL. In DNA form, the CDR3 reads TGTGCCAGCAGTGCCCCCGGGAGCTCCTACGAGCAGTACCTC.

The V and J genes are TRBV5-6 and TRBJ1-2; TRBD1 agrees at 8 bases. Trimming removed 4 bases from V and 3 bases from J; junction bases left unmatched: 5. The CDR3 spans 14 residues. The V gene's germline CDR1 is SGHDT and CDR2 YYEEEE. The chain's CDR3 is CASSPGQGDYGYTF. The CDR3 DNA reads as TGTGCCAGCAGCCCAGGACAGGGAGACTATGGCTACACCTTC.

This clone showed up just once. The germline gene is not matched at one end of the junction; a read error may be the cause. The gene calls are TRBV5-8 and TRBJ2-4; D is uncertain. Germline assignment: CDR1 SGHTS and CDR2 YDEGEE. This CDR3 has 8 residues. CDR3: CASSLDNF. The CDR3 nucleotides are TGTGCCAGCAGCTTGGATAACTTC.

The chain couples TRBV5-1 to TRBJ1-1; D gene uncertain. Germline lookup yields CDR1 SGHRS and CDR2 YFSETQ. This CDR3 comprises 14 residues. The V and J ends lost 4 bases and 1 base respectively, with 11 bases between them. CDR3 DNA sequence: TGCGCCAGCAGCCCGCCCAACTCGAACACTGAAGCTTTCTTT. Translating it yields CASSPPNSNTEAFF.

The chain employs TRBV19 and TRBJ1-3; D perhaps matches TRBD1 (6 bases). The germline V gene has CDR1 LNHDA and CDR2 SQIVND (reference sequence). The CDR3 spans 14 residues. Trimming shortened V by 9 bases and J by 1 base, and 13 bases separated the two germline ends. The CDR3 coding sequence is TGTGCCAGCCTGGGGGGGCTATCTGGAAACACCATATATTTT. It is translated as CASLGGLSGNTIYF.

V and J are TRBV19 and TRBJ2-3, with TRBD2 identical over 7 bases. Unmatched junction bases numbered 8, after V lost 6 bases and J lost 2 bases. The CDR3 totals 15 residues. The V gene's germline CDR1 is LNHDA and CDR2 SQIVND (reference sequence). In DNA form, the CDR3 reads TGTGCCAGTAGCGGGCGGGGGAAGTTCACAGATACGCAGTATTTT. It encodes CASSGRGKFTDTQYF.

This clone was observed a few times. This chain uses TRBV27 with TRBJ2-5; D remains ambiguous. With 3 bases removed from V and 4 bases from J, the gap between germline ends came to 3 bases. Germline assignment: CDR1 MNHEY and CDR2 SMNVEV (reference sequence). The CDR3 contains 11 residues. The CDR3, as DNA: TGTGCCAGCAGTTTTATAGAGACCCAGTACTTC. This codes for CASSFIETQYF.

The chain uses TRBV15 and TRBJ2-7; D remains ambiguous. This CDR3 spans 12 amino acids. CDR1 and CDR2 (germline): LNHNV, YYDKDF (reference sequence). With 4 bases removed from V and 4 bases from J, the gap between germline ends came to 8 bases. The CDR3 protein is CATSKPSYEQYF. DNA of the CDR3: TGTGCCACCAGCAAGCCGTCTTACGAGCAGTACTTC.

The rearrangement uses TRBV12-5 and TRBJ2-7; 8 bases agree with TRBD2. This CDR3 has 14 amino acids. Looked up from germline, CDR1 is LGHNT and CDR2 is FRNRAP. The junction had 6 bases not matched to a gene; V was cut back by 3 bases and J by 5 bases. The CDR3 loop is CASGLGREVDEQYF. CDR3 DNA sequence: TGTGCTAGTGGTTTAGGGCGGGAGGTCGACGAGCAGTACTTC.

The chain carries TRBV4-1 and TRBJ2-7; 8 positions match TRBD2. Germline V gene sequence: CDR1 MGHRA, CDR2 YSYEKL. The CDR3 is 17 amino acids. V lost 1 base to trimming and J lost 7 bases; unmatched junction nucleotides: 15. The CDR3 protein is CASSQGGGGKKGPEQYF. CDR3 nucleotides: TGCGCCAGCAGCCAAGGAGGCGGGGGGAAAAAGGGTCCGGAGCAGTACTTC.

The CDR3: CASSVQGAGTDTQYF. The CDR3 nucleotides read TGCGCCAGCAGCGTACAGGGGGCTGGAACAGATACGCAGTATTTT. This chain links TRBV5-1 with TRBJ2-3, with TRBD1 identical over 9 bases. Germline CDR1 is SGHRS and CDR2 is YFSETQ. Trimming took 4 bases from V and 3 from J; bases not matched to a gene: 6. The CDR3 loop spans 15 amino acids.

The chain joins TRBV7-3 to TRBJ2-2, with 10 nucleotides matching TRBD1. Germline V gene lookup returns CDR1 SGHTA and CDR2 FQGTGA. CDR3 length equals 16 residues. The V segment lost 3 bases and the J segment 3 bases; nucleotides outside the gene matches: 4. The CDR3 loop is CASSFGQGEDTGELFF. DNA for the CDR3: TGTGCCAGCAGCTTCGGACAGGGGGAGGACACCGGGGAGCTGTTTTTT. Full variable domain (remainder filled in from reference TRBV7-3 and TRBJ2-2): GAGVSQTPSNKVTEKGKYVELRCDPISGHTALYWYRQSLGQGPEFLIYFQGTGAADDSGLPNDRFFAVRPEGSVSTLKIQRTERGDSAVYLCASSFGQGEDTGELFFGEGSRLTVL.

The rearrangement links TRBV20-1 to TRBJ2-1; D call uncertain. The CDR3 is 11 amino acids. Looked up from germline, CDR1 is DFQATT and CDR2 is SNEGSKA (reference sequence). Trimming removed 7 bases from V and 15 bases from J, with 19 bases in between. CDR3 protein: CSVLSTNPTFF. DNA of the CDR3: TGCAGTGTTCTAAGTACTAACCCGACGTTCTTC.

This sequence joins TRBV5-1 and TRBJ1-6, with 7 bases matching TRBD1. The J segment lost 8 bases and the V segment lost 0 bases, leaving 11 bases of the junction unmatched. The CDR3 covers 17 residues. The V gene's germline CDR1 is SGHRS and CDR2 YFSETQ. CDR3 protein: CASSLVGLSQGDSPLHF. CDR3 in DNA: TGCGCCAGCAGCTTGGTCGGGTTGAGCCAGGGGGATTCACCCCTCCACTTT.

This clone was seen a single time. An end of the junction differs from the germline gene, which may be a read error. This chain links TRBV19 with TRBJ2-7; 8 nucleotides agree with TRBD1. Per germline, CDR1 LNHDA and CDR2 SQIVND (reference sequence). This CDR3 has 13 amino acids. The CDR3 sequence is CASSPRDRIEVDF. The CDR3 DNA follows: TGTGCCAGTAGCCCCCGGGACAGGATCGAAGTGGACTTC.

V usage is TRBV7-8 and J usage is TRBJ2-6, with 12 nucleotides matching TRBD1. CDR3 size: 19 residues. CDR1 is SGHVS and CDR2 is FQNEAQ in the germline V gene. Losses at the gene ends were 5 bases for V and 0 bases for J; bases not matched to a gene: 8. CDR3 nucleotide sequence: TGTGCCAGCAGCCTGGGACAGGGGGCAAGTCTCTCTGGGGCCAACGTCCTGACTTTC. Its protein product is CASSLGQGASLSGANVLTF. Complete variable domain (other parts from reference TRBV7-8 and TRBJ2-6): GAGVSQSPRYKVAKRGQDVALRCDPISGHVSLFWYQQALGQGPEFLTYFQNEAQLDKSGLPSDRFFAERPEGSVSTLKIQRTQQEDSAVYLCASSLGQGASLSGANVLTFGAGSRLTVL.

The V call is TRBV29-1, the J call TRBJ2-5; TRBD2 is a possible D gene (6 bases). Germline CDR1 SQVTM, CDR2 ANQGSEA. V was shortened by 5 bases and J by 5 bases, with 21 bases between the two germline ends. This CDR3 has 15 residues. The CDR3: CSVRLAQTLGETQYF. As DNA, the CDR3 is TGCAGCGTTCGCCTAGCGCAAACCCTGGGGGAGACCCAGTACTTC.

This chain joins TRBV18 and TRBJ2-4, with 8 bases matching TRBD1. V was pared by 3 bases and J by 2 bases, with 6 bases of the junction left unmatched. Looked up from germline, CDR1 is KGHSH and CDR2 is LQKENI. CDR3 size: 16 residues. The CDR3 protein is CASSPGPGGSKNIQYF. DNA for the CDR3: TGTGCCAGCTCACCCGGTCCAGGGGGCTCCAAAAACATTCAGTACTTC. Filled out from reference TRBV18 and TRBJ2-4, the complete variable domain reads NAGVMQNPRHLVRRRGQEARLRCSPMKGHSHVYWYRQLPEEGLKFMVYLQKENIIDESGMPKERFSAEFPKEGPSILRIQQVVRGDSAAYFCASSPGPGGSKNIQYFGAGTRLSVL.

The chain combines TRBV5-6 with TRBJ1-1; 10 positions agree with TRBD1. The ends lost 4 bases at V and 5 bases at J; junction bases unmatched: 11. Germline V CDR1 and CDR2: SGHDT, YYEEEE. CDR3 length: 16 amino acids. The CDR3 here is CASSIKGQGVFTEAFF. CDR3 sequence (DNA): TGTGCCAGCAGCATAAAAGGACAGGGGGTCTTTACTGAAGCTTTCTTT.

This clone was picked up a small number of times. In DNA form, the CDR3 reads TGTGCCAGTAACTCACCGGGACTAGCGGGGGGGCACACCGGGGAGCTGTTTTTT. It codes for CASNSPGLAGGHTGELFF. This chain uses TRBV19 with TRBJ2-2; 16 nucleotides match TRBD2. The CDR3 covers 18 residues. V lost 7 bases, J lost 3 bases, and 8 bases stayed unmatched. Germline V gene data show CDR1 as LNHDA and CDR2 as SQIVND (reference sequence).

The chain recombines TRBV27 with TRBJ1-2; D is perhaps TRBD1 (5 bases). Trimming took off 6 bases at V and 8 bases at J, with 13 bases between the two ends. Germline V gene sequence: CDR1 MNHEY, CDR2 SMNVEV (reference sequence). CDR3 size: 12 residues. The DNA for the CDR3 is TGTGCCAGCAGGGAAGAGAAGGGGGGCTACACCTTC. Its protein product is CASREEKGGYTF.

J is TRBJ1-6 and V is TRBV30; TRBD1 matches 8 bases. V lost 5 bases to trimming and J lost 7 bases; unmatched junction nucleotides: 1. From germline, CDR1 is GTSNPN and CDR2 SVGIG (reference sequence). The CDR3 totals 12 residues. CDR3 DNA: TGTGCCTGGGACAGGGGAAATTCACCCCTCCACTTT. This translates into CAWDRGNSPLHF.

Comment on this clone: The same CDR3 arises from other DNA sequences in this sample as well. This chain uses TRBV18 with TRBJ2-7, with TRBD2 matching over 9 bases. Losses at the gene ends were 3 bases for V and 0 bases for J; bases not matched to a gene: 0. This CDR3 comprises 14 residues. Germline loops: CDR1 KGHSH, CDR2 LQKENI. The CDR3 DNA sequence: TGTGCCAGCTCACCGACTAGCGGCTCCTACGAGCAGTACTTC. Translation: CASSPTSGSYEQYF.

This clone came up a few times. The chain combines TRBV10-2 with TRBJ2-7; TRBD2 aligns across 8 bases. Germline lookup yields CDR1 WSHSY and CDR2 SAAADI. The CDR3 covers 14 residues. V was pared by 8 bases and J by 2 bases, with 8 bases of the junction left unmatched. The CDR3 here is CASRSGLAAYEQYF. In nucleotides, the CDR3 is TGCGCCAGCCGGTCCGGACTAGCTGCCTACGAGCAGTACTTC.